A selection of T cell receptor beta chains follows, all from one sample in a study of T cell changes during pregnancy in multiple sclerosis. Sequencing was performed with immunoSEQ multiplex PCR; in TCRdb, only in-frame clones are kept and a portion is missing. Among fewer than 40,000 clones listed, about nine tenths were seen once. Sequencing was performed on CD8+ T cells from peripheral blood mononuclear cells, taken before pregnancy. The receptor source for this set is a female donor with multiple sclerosis, enrolled in a pregnancy study. CDR3s include the opening cysteine and the closing phenylalanine or tryptophan. The D gene is left open where the match is weak. Clone size is stated in some rows and not others, as once, few, many or a class when expanded.

V	D	size	J	DNA	CDR3
TRBV6-6	NA	NA	TRBJ2-1	TGTGCCAGTGTGGCGGGCAATGAGCAGTTCTTC	CASVAGNEQFF
TRBV29-1	NA	NA	TRBJ1-1	TGCAGCGTTCACCAGGCTGAAGCTTTCTTT	CSVHQAEAFF
TRBV25-1	NA	NA	TRBJ2-1	TGTGCCAGCAGTATACTAGCAAGTACCTCCAATGAGCAGTTCTTC	CASSILASTSNEQFF
TRBV4-3	NA	few	TRBJ2-2	TGCGCCAGCAGTCGTTTTTTTTCAGGGGGGAACGGGGAGCTGTTTTTT	CASSRFFSGGNGELFF
TRBV19	TRBD1	NA	TRBJ1-1	TGTGCCAGTAACAGGGGGTACACTGAAGCTTTCTTT	CASNRGYTEAFF
TRBV6-1	NA	NA	TRBJ2-3	TGTGCCAGCAGGTACCTAGAAGTTGCAGATACGCAGTATTTT	CASRYLEVADTQYF
TRBV5-1	NA	NA	TRBJ2-1	TGCGCCAGCAGCTCCGGACTTTCCTACAATGAGCAGTTCTTC	CASSSGLSYNEQFF
TRBV7-9	TRBD1	NA	TRBJ1-1	TGTGCCAGCAGCTCTTGGGACAGGGGTAACACTGAAGCTTTCTTT	CASSSWDRGNTEAFF
TRBV5-1	TRBD1	few	TRBJ2-7	TGCGCCAGCAGCTTGGAAGGACAGGGCTTCGACGAGCAGTACTTC	CASSLEGQGFDEQYF
TRBV6-5	NA	NA	TRBJ1-3	TGTGCCAGCAGTTACGTACAGGCTGGCTCTGGAAACACCATATATTTT	CASSYVQAGSGNTIYF
TRBV11-1	NA	NA	TRBJ1-5	TGTGCCAGCAGCAGGGGGTATGGCAATCAGCCCCAGCATTTT	CASSRGYGNQPQHF
TRBV6-4	NA	NA	TRBJ1-1	TGTGCCAGCAGTCCGGGGATTGAGGACACTGAAGCTTTCTTT	CASSPGIEDTEAFF
TRBV2	NA	NA	TRBJ1-2	TGTGCCAGCTCCGAAGGGGCAGGCCTTTCAGATGGCTACACCTTC	CASSEGAGLSDGYTF
TRBV9	TRBD2	NA	TRBJ2-1	TGTGCCAGCAGCGTAGCGAGCGGGGGGGGTTTCAATGAGCAGTTCTTC	CASSVASGGGFNEQFF
TRBV29-1	TRBD2	NA	TRBJ2-3	TGCAGCGTCTCACCTAGCGGCCCCCGCACAGATACGCAGTATTTT	CSVSPSGPRTDTQYF
TRBV28	TRBD2	NA	TRBJ2-1	TGTGCCAGCACCCGGAGACTAGCGGTGACCTACAATGAGCAGTTCTTC	CASTRRLAVTYNEQFF
TRBV7-8	NA	NA	TRBJ1-2	TGTGCCAGCAGCCCAGAAGGAGGCTACTATGGCTACACCTTC	CASSPEGGYYGYTF
TRBV7-6	TRBD1	NA	TRBJ1-1	TGTGCCAGCAGCGACATGCCAGGGGGCGCCGACACTGAAGCTTTCTTT	CASSDMPGGADTEAFF
TRBV6-5	NA	NA	TRBJ1-1	TGTGCCACCTCTTTGCGCGGGGGGCGGACTGAAGCTTTCTTT	CATSLRGGRTEAFF
TRBV5-6	NA	NA	TRBJ2-6	TGTGCCAGCAGCTTGTTTGCGGGGGGGGCCAACGTCCTGACTTTC	CASSLFAGGANVLTF
TRBV29-1	TRBD2	NA	TRBJ2-1	TGCAGCGTTGATATTTTCTGGGCCGCTAGCGGCAATGAGCAGTTCTTC	CSVDIFWAASGNEQFF
TRBV12-5	TRBD2	NA	TRBJ2-5	TGTGCTAGTGGCCCAGACAGACTAGCAAGAGTGACCCAGTACTTC	CASGPDRLARVTQYF
TRBV27	TRBD2	NA	TRBJ2-7	TGTGCCAGCAGTTTAAGGGGTGGGGGGGTCTACGAGCAGTACTTC	CASSLRGGGVYEQYF
TRBV4-2	NA	NA	TRBJ1-3	TGTGCCAGCAGCCAACCACAGGGAAAACACTCTGGAAACACCATATATTTT	CASSQPQGKHSGNTIYF
TRBV6-4	TRBD1	NA	TRBJ2-3	TGTGAAATCTCAGGGGGCAAACAAGATACGCAGTATTTT	CEISGGKQDTQYF
TRBV4-2	NA	NA	TRBJ2-1	TGTGCCAGCAGCCATCCGGACAGCAACAATGAGCAGTTCTTC	CASSHPDSNNEQFF
TRBV5-8	NA	once	TRBJ1-2	TGTGCCAGCAGCACCGAAGAACAGGGTCCCTATGGCTACACCTTC	CASSTEEQGPYGYTF
TRBV5-5	TRBD2	once	TRBJ2-1	TGTGCCAGCAGCTTAGCGGGGGGGGCCAATGAGCAGTTCTTC	CASSLAGGANEQFF
TRBV21-1	NA	NA	TRBJ2-7	TGTGCCAGCAGCAAGGTTCCCGACAACGACGAGCAGTACTTC	CASSKVPDNDEQYF
TRBV19	TRBD1	once	TRBJ2-7	TGTGCCAGTAGTATGGGGACAGGGGAGTTTTACGAGCAGTACTTC	CASSMGTGEFYEQYF
TRBV29-1	TRBD2	NA	TRBJ2-1	TGCAGCGTTGATATGCGGGGGAGCTCCTACAATGAGCAGTTCTTC	CSVDMRGSSYNEQFF